The rows below give T cell receptor beta chains drawn from one sample of a study of shared clonotypes between healthy human individuals. The data were produced by immunoSEQ multiplex PCR, yet TCRdb's version contains in-frame clones alone and is incomplete. The profile shows approximately 2.3 million clones, 85% to 95% of them singletons. Source material: naive CD4+ T cells from PBMCs. The origin of the receptors is a man between 18 and 29 years old in good health. Some clones in this sample may be carry-over from other donors' samples. CDR3s leave out the opening cysteine and the closing phenylalanine or tryptophan.

J gene | CDR3 length | V gene | CDR3 protein
TRBJ2-1 | 11 | TRBV6-5 | ASRGLTGTEQF
TRBJ2-5 | 11 | TRBV5-4 | ATGREVQETQY
TRBJ2-7 | 14 | TRBV6-5 | ASSYPLRGNSYEQY
TRBJ2-1 | 17 | TRBV9 | ASSNLAGGNFRLDNEQF
TRBJ2-7 | 10 | TRBV19 | ASTGRSYEQY
TRBJ2-5 | 11 | TRBV7-9 | ASSSDREETQY
NA | 12 | TRBV6-5 | ATARVFGSYEQY
TRBJ2-7 | 14 | TRBV5-4 | ASSLSSGSPSYEQY
TRBJ2-3 | 12 | TRBV9 | ASSVSNDQDTQY
TRBJ1-1 | 13 | TRBV28 | ASSLRTLGQRGAF
TRBJ1-1 | 9 | TRBV2 | ASSAPTEAF
TRBJ2-3 | 15 | TRBV14 | ASSQEVFGTGRYTQY
TRBJ2-7 | 13 | TRBV4-1 | ASSQESSGPYEQY
TRBJ2-7 | 12 | TRBV4-3 | ASSQGATPGEQY
TRBJ1-2 | 11 | TRBV7-2 | ASSTQGNYGYT
TRBJ1-3 | 14 | TRBV10-3 | AISDPKNRLGNTIY
TRBJ2-7 | 13 | TRBV6-4 | AAWTSGRPGRGQY
TRBJ2-3 | 12 | TRBV6-5 | ASQRREGPDTQY
TRBJ2-3 | 14 | TRBV29-1 | SVEEAGRIPSDTQY
TRBJ1-5 | 12 | TRBV6-6 | ASQKQGAHQPQH
TRBJ1-1 | 13 | TRBV9 | ASSLGWGGTPEAF
TRBJ2-7 | 11 | TRBV6-1 | ASSGRTSGEKY
TRBJ2-6 | 15 | TRBV5-1 | ASSLVAVVAGANVLT
TRBJ2-1 | 12 | TRBV7-9 | ASSFWAGNNEQF
TRBJ1-2 | 12 | TRBV19 | ASRRQSAGYGYT
TRBJ1-4 | 12 | TRBV6-1 | AGRAQGSSEKLF
TRBJ1-2 | 13 | TRBV13 | ASRNPPRQGGGYT
TRBJ2-1 | 16 | TRBV11-2 | ASSLDGPASGPYNEQF
TRBJ2-4 | 15 | TRBV18 | ASSPTIRTGKQNIQY
TRBJ2-7 | 14 | TRBV10-3 | AIGRTPAGQGYEQY
TRBJ1-5 | 11 | TRBV30 | ASTWDRNQPQH
TRBJ1-2 | 10 | TRBV30 | AWRGQGNGYT
TRBJ1-2 | 11 | TRBV5-5 | ASKEGLSHGYT
TRBJ2-3 | 11 | TRBV6-1 | ASPPDSTDTQY
TRBJ2-1 | 16 | TRBV5-1 | ASKVGTSGPSSYNEQF
TRBJ2-7 | 12 | TRBV9 | ASSVTASSYEQY
TRBJ1-4 | 13 | TRBV19 | ASSAHSIHEGKLF
TRBJ1-2 | 12 | TRBV7-2 | ASSLGGTAYGYT
TRBJ2-1 | 13 | TRBV18 | ASSPLAGIYNEQF
TRBJ1-2 | 13 | TRBV28 | ASSTPGQGEDGYT
TRBJ2-2 | 10 | TRBV30 | AWSPNIGELF
TRBJ2-1 | 12 | TRBV2 | ASSPRGTYNEQF
TRBJ2-5 | 12 | TRBV6-5 | ASSLGNRDTLQY
TRBJ2-3 | 9 | TRBV6-5 | ASVGTDTQY
TRBJ1-1 | 11 | TRBV28 | ASSLDGYTEAF
TRBJ2-6 | 14 | TRBV15 | ATSSHQGYGANVLT
TRBJ1-2 | 10 | TRBV28 | ASSLAHGGYT
TRBJ1-4 | 13 | TRBV18 | ASSPTESSNEKLF
TRBJ1-4 | 13 | TRBV9 | ASSPRTGLSEKLF
TRBJ2-3 | 11 | TRBV18 | ASSLSGGDTQY
TRBJ2-2 | 13 | TRBV6-1 | ASSELARYTGELF
TRBJ2-3 | 12 | TRBV28 | ASKISGSADTQY
TRBJ2-7 | 13 | TRBV23-1 | ASSREGRQSYEQY